Presented here are 25 T cell receptor beta chains from one specimen sequenced in a study of Ad26.COV2.S vaccination and SARS-CoV-2 variants. The protocol was immunoSEQ multiplex PCR, while the TCRdb copy is restricted to in-frame clones and leaves out a portion. Found here are around 300,000 clones, 65% to 90% of them singletons; the top ten hold about 10%. Treatment here: around 19 received Ad26.COV2.S at low or high dose, single or two shots; about 5 received placebo; per-sample allocation not given. Vaccine and placebo recipients were sampled on day 63 after the first injection. The sample consisted of peripheral blood, taken in a trial of Ad26.COV2.S vaccine versus placebo. The receptors here all came from a person between 18 and 65 years old who received the Ad26.COV2.S COVID-19 vaccine or a placebo.

V gene TRBV2 combines with J gene TRBJ1-4; 7 nucleotides line up with TRBD1. The CDR3 runs to 12 residues. The V and J ends lost 9 bases and 7 bases, in that order; junction bases with no gene match: 5. Germline V gene lookup returns CDR1 SNHLY and CDR2 FYNNEI. CDR3 nucleotides: TGTGCCAGTAGGGGGCGCGTTGAAAAACTGTTTTTT. It translates to CASRGRVEKLFF.

The J gene is TRBJ1-2, the V gene TRBV5-4; a possible D gene is TRBD1 (5 bases). CDR1 and CDR2 from the germline V gene are SGHNT and YYREEE (reference sequence). There are 14 residues in the CDR3. Trimming cost V 2 bases and J 4 bases, with 12 bases left between them. The CDR3 DNA reads TGTGCCAGCAGCTTTGGATCGACAGTCTATGGCTACACCTTC. Translated, it gives CASSFGSTVYGYTF.

The chain is built from TRBV6-5 and TRBJ2-7; weak D call: TRBD1 (5 bases). CDR3 size: 13 residues. CDR1 is MNHEY and CDR2 is SVGAGI in the germline V gene. V was pared by 10 bases and J by 0 bases, with 13 bases between. CDR3 sequence reads: CAIGHSLSYEQYF. DNA of the CDR3: TGTGCCATAGGACACTCCCTCTCCTACGAGCAGTACTTC.

In nucleotides, the CDR3 is TGTGCCAGCAGCGACCTCGCGGCAAGCTCCTATAATTCACCCCTCCACTTT. Amino acid sequence: CASSDLAASSYNSPLHF. This chain connects TRBV7-8 to TRBJ1-6, with D unresolved. Trimming took off 5 bases at V and 0 bases at J, with 14 bases between the two ends. The germline V gene encodes CDR1 SGHVS and CDR2 FQNEAQ. The CDR3 consists of 17 residues.

The chain is built from TRBV7-2 and TRBJ2-4; 11 bases map to TRBD1. The CDR3 extends over 16 amino acids. Trimming took 5 bases from V and 7 from J; bases not matched to a gene: 10. Germline loops: CDR1 SGHTA, CDR2 FQGNSA. The CDR3 reads CASSPAGTGGRNIQYF. The DNA of the CDR3 is TGTGCCAGCAGCCCGGCGGGGACAGGGGGGCGGAACATTCAGTACTTC.

The J gene is TRBJ2-5, the V gene TRBV18; the D gene is possibly TRBD2 (5 bases). The V and J ends lost 1 base and 3 bases respectively, with 12 bases between them. The germline CDR1 and CDR2 sequences are KGHSH and LQKENI. The CDR3 is 15 residues long. Here the CDR3 reads CASSPLRETEETQYF. CDR3 coding DNA: TGTGCCAGCTCACCACTGAGGGAGACCGAAGAGACCCAGTACTTC.

The J gene is TRBJ2-1, the V gene TRBV4-3; TRBD1 matches at 9 bases. The CDR3 is 14 residues long. CDR1 LGHNA and CDR2 YSLEER come from the germline V gene. The V gene end was trimmed by 4 bases and the J gene end by 9 bases; junction bases not matched to a gene: 7. The CDR3: CASSPKLDRGEQFF. The CDR3 bases are TGCGCCAGCAGCCCAAAACTGGACAGGGGTGAGCAGTTCTTC.

A few counts support this clone. The J gene is TRBJ1-3, the V gene TRBV7-3; D is uncertain. The germline CDR1 and CDR2 sequences are SGHTA and FQGTGA. The CDR3 contains 17 residues. The ends were cut back, 4 bases at V and 0 bases at J, with 16 bases in the middle. The CDR3 reads CASSWVKDRTSGNTIYF. The CDR3 coding sequence is TGTGCCAGCAGCTGGGTTAAAGACCGCACCTCTGGAAACACCATATATTTT.

The rearrangement joins TRBV7-2 to TRBJ2-1, with 12 bases identical to TRBD2. This CDR3 contains 12 residues. The V and J ends lost 5 bases and 12 bases, in that order; junction bases with no gene match: 2. In germline, CDR1 is SGHTA, CDR2 FQGNSA. CDR3: CASSPSGRGQFF. The CDR3 DNA reads TGTGCCAGCAGCCCTAGCGGGAGGGGGCAGTTCTTC.

The chain carries TRBV30 and TRBJ1-1, with unresolved D. V was pared by 6 bases and J by 5 bases, with 10 bases between. Germline V lookup: CDR1 GTSNPN, CDR2 SVGIG (reference sequence). The CDR3 contains 11 residues. CDR3 region: CACSRSTEAFF. CDR3 nucleotide sequence: TGTGCCTGCAGCAGATCTACTGAAGCTTTCTTT.

The chain has TRBV28 and TRBJ1-1; D not certain. V gave up 6 bases and J gave up 1 base, with 6 bases separating them. From germline, CDR1 is MDHEN and CDR2 SYDVKM. CDR3 size: 12 residues. CDR3 DNA sequence: TGTGCCAGCAGGCAAGGGAACACTGAAGCTTTCTTT. This encodes CASRQGNTEAFF.

In DNA, the CDR3 is TGCGCCAGCAGCTTGGGCTCCGACGGTGATACGCAGTATTTT. Amino acids: CASSLGSDGDTQYF. J is TRBJ2-3 and V is TRBV5-1; D is unclear. Germline V gene sequence: CDR1 SGHRS, CDR2 YFSETQ. V gave up 0 bases and J gave up 6 bases, with 11 bases separating them. The CDR3 length is 14 residues.

On this clone: Relative to the germline gene, one junction end is altered; a read error may explain this. V usage is TRBV12-3 or TRBV12-4 and J usage is TRBJ2-5; 9 bases line up with TRBD1. This CDR3 region has 12 residues. The CDR3 coding sequence is TGTGCCAGCAGTACCACCCGGGACAGGGTGGACTTC. It yields the protein CASSTTRDRVDF.

This clone was seen only once. This chain connects TRBV5-1 to TRBJ2-5, with TRBD1 identical over 10 bases. The germline CDR1 and CDR2 sequences are SGHRS and YFSETQ. This CDR3 comprises 15 residues. The V gene end was trimmed by 4 bases and the J gene end by 4 bases; junction bases not matched to a gene: 7. CDR3 in DNA: TGCGCCAGCAGCCCTCGGACAGGGGGGGTAGAGACCCAGTACTTC. This codes for CASSPRTGGVETQYF. Combining the CDR3 with reference TRBV5-1 and TRBJ2-5 gives the whole variable domain KAGVTQTPRYLIKTRGQQVTLSCSPISGHRSVSWYQQTPGQGLQFLFEYFSETQRNKGNFPGRFSGRQFSNSRSEMNVSTLELGDSALYLCASSPRTGGVETQYFGPGTRLLVL.

The V and J genes are TRBV3-1 (or the pseudogene TRBV3-2) and TRBJ2-5; TRBD1 matches at 10 bases. J gave up 5 bases and V 4 bases, and 10 bases lay outside the gene matches. CDR3 length: 16 amino acids. Germline lookup yields CDR1 LGHDT and CDR2 YNNKEL (reference sequence). The CDR3 region is CASSPDGTGAWETQYF. The CDR3 nucleotides read TGTGCCAGCAGCCCAGACGGGACAGGGGCGTGGGAGACCCAGTACTTC.

The J gene is TRBJ1-2, the V gene TRBV15; D is unresolved. Germline CDR1 and CDR2: LNHNV and YYDKDF (reference sequence). The CDR3 has 14 residues. V lost 5 bases and J lost 7, with 17 bases in between. The CDR3 DNA is TGTGCCACCAGCGACGTTGGTATGCCTGGTGGCTACACCTTC. It yields the protein CATSDVGMPGGYTF. The variable domain in full, with the rest retrieved from reference TRBV15 and TRBJ1-2, is DAMVIQNPRYQVTQFGKPVTLSCSQTLNHNVMYWYQQKSSQAPKLLFHYYDKDFNNEADTPDNFQSRRPNTSFCFLDIRSPGLGDTAMYLCATSDVGMPGGYTFGSGTRLTVV.

The rearrangement links TRBV4-2 to TRBJ2-3; 7 positions agree with TRBD2. Germline CDR1 and CDR2: LGHNA and YNFKEQ. The junction had 1 base not matched to a gene; V was cut back by 1 base and J by 3 bases. This CDR3 is 14 amino acids long. The CDR3 reads CASSQGRGTDTQYF. The DNA for the CDR3 is TGTGCCAGCAGCCAAGGGCGGGGGACAGATACGCAGTATTTT.

This rearrangement joins TRBV5-4 to TRBJ2-7; 12 nucleotides agree with TRBD2. Germline V gives CDR1 SGHNT, CDR2 YYREEE (reference sequence). After removal of 1 base from V and 10 bases from J, the junction contained 6 bases not matched to a gene. This CDR3 is 14 amino acids long. CDR3 loop: CASSLPTSGSPQYF. In DNA, the CDR3 is TGTGCCAGCAGCTTGCCGACTAGCGGGAGTCCTCAGTACTTC.

This clone was counted between two and nine times. The rearrangement joins TRBV25-1 to TRBJ1-4, with a possible D match to TRBD1 (6 bases). Germline-derived CDR1 and CDR2 are MGHDK and SYGVNS. The CDR3 has 14 amino acids. Trimming pared 9 bases from V and 4 bases from J, leaving 15 bases between. CDR3 region: CASTRRGGNEKLFF. As DNA, the CDR3 is TGTGCCAGTACAAGAAGAGGGGGTAATGAAAAACTGTTTTTT.

This sequence joins TRBV7-2 and TRBJ2-7; D possibly corresponds to TRBD2 (5 bases). From germline, CDR1 is SGHTA and CDR2 FQGNSA. The CDR3 runs 15 residues. Between the trimmed V and J ends, which lost 3 bases and 2 bases, there was a span of 14 bases. The CDR3 nucleotides are TGTGCCAGCAGCTTGGGGATCACTAGAACCTACGAGCAGTACTTC. This codes for CASSLGITRTYEQYF.

This chain uses TRBV10-1 with TRBJ1-1; no firm D call. Between the trimmed V and J ends, which lost 2 bases and 7 bases, there was a span of 8 bases. The length of the CDR3 is 12 residues. Per the germline V gene, CDR1 is WNHNN and CDR2 is SYGVQD (reference sequence). CDR3 coding DNA: TGCGCCAGCAGTGAGCAGGACGGTGAAGCTTTCTTT. Translated: CASSEQDGEAFF.

The chain uses TRBV7-3 and TRBJ2-1; 13 bases line up with TRBD2. Germline CDR1 is SGHTA and CDR2 is FQGTGA. With 6 bases clipped from V and 1 base from J, the junction kept 6 bases outside the gene matches. The CDR3 contains 17 residues. CDR3 in amino acids: CASRLAGGPWSYNEQFF. The CDR3 nucleotides are TGTGCCAGCAGACTAGCGGGAGGGCCCTGGTCCTACAATGAGCAGTTCTTC.

The CDR3 here is CAINPGSTDTQYF. Written as DNA, the CDR3 is TGTGCCATCAACCCGGGAAGCACAGATACGCAGTATTTT. The chain links TRBV10-3 to TRBJ2-3; D is possibly TRBD2 (5 bases). The V gene lost 7 bases and the J gene lost 0 bases, with 8 bases spanning the gap. This CDR3 spans 13 amino acids. The germline V gene encodes CDR1 ENHRY and CDR2 SYGVKD.

This sequence joins TRBV18 and TRBJ1-2; D may be TRBD1 (5 bases). The V end lost 3 bases, the J end lost 3 bases, and 11 bases lay between the germline ends. The CDR3 covers 14 residues. Per germline, CDR1 KGHSH and CDR2 LQKENI. CDR3 sequence: CASSPAWGDYGYTF. The CDR3 nucleotides read TGTGCCAGCTCACCTGCGTGGGGGGACTATGGCTACACCTTC.

The rearrangement joins TRBV18 to TRBJ1-6; D unclear. V lost 1 base and J lost 7, with 8 bases in between. CDR1 and CDR2 from the germline V gene are KGHSH and LQKENI. The CDR3 extends over 14 amino acids. CDR3 region: CASSPQDINSPLHF. Here the CDR3 DNA reads TGTGCCAGCTCACCACAAGACATAAATTCACCCCTCCACTTT.